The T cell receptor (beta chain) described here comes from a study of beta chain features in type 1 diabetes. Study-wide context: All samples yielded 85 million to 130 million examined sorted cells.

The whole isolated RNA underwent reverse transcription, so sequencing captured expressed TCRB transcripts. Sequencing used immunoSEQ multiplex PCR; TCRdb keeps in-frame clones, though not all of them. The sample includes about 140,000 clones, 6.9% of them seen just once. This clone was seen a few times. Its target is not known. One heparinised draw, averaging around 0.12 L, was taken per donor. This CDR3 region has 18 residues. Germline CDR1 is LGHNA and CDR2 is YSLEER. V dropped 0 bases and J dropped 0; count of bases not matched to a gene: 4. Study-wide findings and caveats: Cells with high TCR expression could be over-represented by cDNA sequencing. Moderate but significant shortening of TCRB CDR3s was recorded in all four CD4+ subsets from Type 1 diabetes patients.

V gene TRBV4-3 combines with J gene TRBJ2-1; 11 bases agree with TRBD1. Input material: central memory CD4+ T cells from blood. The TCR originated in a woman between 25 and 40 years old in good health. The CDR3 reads CASSQDRTGGSSYNEQFF. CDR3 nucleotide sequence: TGCGCCAGCAGCCAAGATCGGACAGGGGGCAGCTCCTACAATGAGCAGTTCTTC.